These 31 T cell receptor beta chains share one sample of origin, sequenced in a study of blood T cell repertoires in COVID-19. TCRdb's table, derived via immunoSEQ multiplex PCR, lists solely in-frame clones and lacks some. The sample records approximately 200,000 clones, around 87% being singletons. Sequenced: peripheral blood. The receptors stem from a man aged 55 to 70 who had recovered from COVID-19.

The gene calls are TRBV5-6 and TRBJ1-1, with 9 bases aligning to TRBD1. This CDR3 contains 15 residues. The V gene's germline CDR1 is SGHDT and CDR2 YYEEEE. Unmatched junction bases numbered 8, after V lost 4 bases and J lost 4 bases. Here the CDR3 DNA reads TGTGCCAGCAGCCGCCCGACAGGGGGGGTCACTGAAGCTTTCTTT. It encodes CASSRPTGGVTEAFF.

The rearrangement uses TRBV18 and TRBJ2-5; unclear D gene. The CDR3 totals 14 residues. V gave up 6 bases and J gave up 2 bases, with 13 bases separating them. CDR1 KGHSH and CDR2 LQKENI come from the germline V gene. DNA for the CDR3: TGTGCCAGCTCCCCAACCGGGTTACAAGAGACCCAGTACTTC. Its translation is CASSPTGLQETQYF.

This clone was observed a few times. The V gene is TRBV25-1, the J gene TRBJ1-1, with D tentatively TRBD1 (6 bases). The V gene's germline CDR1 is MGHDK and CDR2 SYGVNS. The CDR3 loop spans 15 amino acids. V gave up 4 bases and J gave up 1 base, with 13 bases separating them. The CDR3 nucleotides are TGTGCCAGCAGTGGGGAGGGGGGCCCGAACACTGAAGCTTTCTTT. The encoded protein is CASSGEGGPNTEAFF.

CDR3 loop: CASSYRPDSKNIQYF. The CDR3 DNA follows: TGTGCCAGCAGTTACCGTCCGGACAGCAAAAACATTCAGTACTTC. The V and J genes are TRBV6-6 and TRBJ2-4, with D perhaps matching TRBD1 (6 bases). This CDR3 comprises 15 residues. Germline CDR1 is MNHNY and CDR2 is SVGAGI (reference sequence). The V and J ends lost 2 bases and 3 bases respectively, with 11 bases between them.

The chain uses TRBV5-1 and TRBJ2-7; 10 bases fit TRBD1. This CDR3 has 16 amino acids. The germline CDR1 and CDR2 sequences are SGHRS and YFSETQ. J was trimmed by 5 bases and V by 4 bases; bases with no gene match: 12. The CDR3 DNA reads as TGCGCCAGCAGCACGATCGTCGGGACAGGGGAGGACGAGCAGTACTTC. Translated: CASSTIVGTGEDEQYF.

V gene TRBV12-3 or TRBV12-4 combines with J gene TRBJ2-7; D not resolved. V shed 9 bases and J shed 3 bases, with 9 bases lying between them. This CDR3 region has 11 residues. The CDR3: CASLLFYEQYF. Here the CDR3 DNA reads TGTGCCAGTCTCCTTTTCTACGAGCAGTACTTC.

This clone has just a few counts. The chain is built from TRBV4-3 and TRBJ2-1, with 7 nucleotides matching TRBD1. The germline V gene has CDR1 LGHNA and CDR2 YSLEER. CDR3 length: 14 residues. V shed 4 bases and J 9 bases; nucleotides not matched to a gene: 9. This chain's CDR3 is CASSPHRGSVEQFF. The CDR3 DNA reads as TGCGCCAGCAGCCCTCACAGGGGATCAGTTGAGCAGTTCTTC.

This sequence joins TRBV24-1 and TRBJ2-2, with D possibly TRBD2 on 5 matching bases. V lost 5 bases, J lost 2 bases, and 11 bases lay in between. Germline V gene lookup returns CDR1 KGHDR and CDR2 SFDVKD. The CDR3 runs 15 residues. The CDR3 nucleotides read TGTGCCACCAGTGGGATAGCGTTAAACACCGGGGAGCTGTTTTTT. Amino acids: CATSGIALNTGELFF.

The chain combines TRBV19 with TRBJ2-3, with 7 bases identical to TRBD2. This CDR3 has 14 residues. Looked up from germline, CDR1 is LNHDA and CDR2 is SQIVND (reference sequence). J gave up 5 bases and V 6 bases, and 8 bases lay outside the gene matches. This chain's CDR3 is CASRQRGNRDTQYF. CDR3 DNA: TGTGCCAGTAGGCAGCGGGGTAACCGAGATACGCAGTATTTT. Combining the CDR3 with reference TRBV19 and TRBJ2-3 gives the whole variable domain DGGITQSPKYLFRKEGQNVTLSCEQNLNHDAMYWYRQDPGQGLRLIYYSQIVNDFQKGDIAEGYSVSREKKESFPLTVTSAQKNPTAFYLCASRQRGNRDTQYFGPGTRLTVL.

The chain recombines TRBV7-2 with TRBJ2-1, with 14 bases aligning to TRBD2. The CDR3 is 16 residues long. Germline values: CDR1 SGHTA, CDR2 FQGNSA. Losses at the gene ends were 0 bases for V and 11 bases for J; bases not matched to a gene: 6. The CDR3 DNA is TGTGCCAGCAGCTTAGCGGGACTAGCGGGAGAAATGAAGCAGTTCTTC. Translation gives CASSLAGLAGEMKQFF. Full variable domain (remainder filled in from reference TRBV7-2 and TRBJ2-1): GAGVSQSPSNKVTEKGKDVELRCDPISGHTALYWYRQSLGQGLEFLIYFQGNSAPDKSGLPSDRFSAERTGGSVSTLTIQRTQQEDSAVYLCASSLAGLAGEMKQFFGPGTRLTVL.

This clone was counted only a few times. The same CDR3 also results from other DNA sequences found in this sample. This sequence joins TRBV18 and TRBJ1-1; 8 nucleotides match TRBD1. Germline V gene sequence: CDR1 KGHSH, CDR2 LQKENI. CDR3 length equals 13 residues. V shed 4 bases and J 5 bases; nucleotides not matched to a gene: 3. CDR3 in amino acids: CASSRDRGTEAFF. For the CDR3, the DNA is TGTGCCAGCTCACGAGACAGGGGTACTGAAGCTTTCTTT.

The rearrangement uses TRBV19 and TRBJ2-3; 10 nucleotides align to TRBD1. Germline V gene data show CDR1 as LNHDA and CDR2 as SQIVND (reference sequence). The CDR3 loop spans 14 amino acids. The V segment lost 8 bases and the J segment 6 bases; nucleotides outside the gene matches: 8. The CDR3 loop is CASRDRGRVDTQYF. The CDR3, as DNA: TGTGCCAGTCGCGACAGGGGGCGAGTCGATACGCAGTATTTT. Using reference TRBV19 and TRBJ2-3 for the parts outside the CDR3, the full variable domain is DGGITQSPKYLFRKEGQNVTLSCEQNLNHDAMYWYRQDPGQGLRLIYYSQIVNDFQKGDIAEGYSVSREKKESFPLTVTSAQKNPTAFYLCASRDRGRVDTQYFGPGTRLTVL.

The CDR3 region has the DNA TGTGCCTGGAGTGTGAGCCGGGAGCAGTACTTC. Amino acid sequence: CAWSVSREQYF. The rearrangement links TRBV30 to TRBJ2-7, with D uncertain. Between the trimmed V and J ends, which lost 0 bases and 7 bases, there was a span of 7 bases. CDR1 and CDR2 from the germline V gene are GTSNPN and SVGIG (reference sequence). The CDR3 contains 11 residues.

The chain's CDR3 is CASSLERSDLKQFF. The CDR3 DNA sequence: TGTGCCAGCAGCTTAGAGAGGTCAGACTTGAAGCAGTTCTTC. V gene TRBV7-9 combines with J gene TRBJ2-1; D is ambiguous. This CDR3 comprises 14 residues. V gave up 1 base and J gave up 11 bases, with 15 bases separating them. The germline CDR1 and CDR2 sequences are SEHNR and FQNEAQ (reference sequence).

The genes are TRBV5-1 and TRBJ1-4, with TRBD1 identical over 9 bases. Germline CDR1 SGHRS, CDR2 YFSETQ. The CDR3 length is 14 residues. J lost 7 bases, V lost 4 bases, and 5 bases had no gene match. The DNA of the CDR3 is TGCGCCAGCAGCCGACAGGGGGATCTTGAAAAACTGTTTTTT. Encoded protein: CASSRQGDLEKLFF.

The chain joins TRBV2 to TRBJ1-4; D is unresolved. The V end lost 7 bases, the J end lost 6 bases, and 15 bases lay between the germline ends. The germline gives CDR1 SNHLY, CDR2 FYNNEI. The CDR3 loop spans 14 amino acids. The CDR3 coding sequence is TGTGCCAGCAAATTATCGCAACTCGATGAAAAACTGTTTTTT. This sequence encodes CASKLSQLDEKLFF. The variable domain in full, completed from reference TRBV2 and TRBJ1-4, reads EPEVTQTPSHQVTQMGQEVILRCVPISNHLYFYWYRQILGQKVEFLVSFYNNEISEKSEIFDDQFSVERPDGSNFTLKIRSTKLEDSAMYFCASKLSQLDEKLFFGSGTQLSVL.

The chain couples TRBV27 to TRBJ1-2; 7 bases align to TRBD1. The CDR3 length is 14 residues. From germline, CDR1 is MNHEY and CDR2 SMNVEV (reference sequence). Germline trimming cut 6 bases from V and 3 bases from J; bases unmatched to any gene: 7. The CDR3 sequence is CASSSDRTYYGYTF. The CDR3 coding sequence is TGTGCCAGCAGCTCGGACAGGACTTACTATGGCTACACCTTC.

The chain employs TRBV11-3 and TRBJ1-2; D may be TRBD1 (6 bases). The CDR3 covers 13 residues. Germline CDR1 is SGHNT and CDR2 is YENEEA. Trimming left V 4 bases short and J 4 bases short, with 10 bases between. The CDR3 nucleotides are TGTGCCAGCAGCTCAGGGGCTACCTATGGCTACACCTTC. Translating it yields CASSSGATYGYTF.

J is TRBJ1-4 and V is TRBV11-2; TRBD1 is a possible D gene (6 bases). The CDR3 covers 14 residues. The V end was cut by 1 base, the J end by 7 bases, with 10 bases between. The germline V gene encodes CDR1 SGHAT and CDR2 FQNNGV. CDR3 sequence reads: CASSLGQGTEKLFF. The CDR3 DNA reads TGTGCCAGCAGCTTAGGGCAGGGGACTGAAAAACTGTTTTTT.

CDR3 region: CASSPKRGGDTEAFF. CDR3 coding DNA: TGTGCCAGCTCACCAAAGAGGGGAGGGGACACTGAAGCTTTCTTT. V and J are TRBV18 and TRBJ1-1, with D possibly TRBD1 on 5 matching bases. The CDR3 has 15 residues. From germline, CDR1 is KGHSH and CDR2 LQKENI. Trimming cost V 2 bases and J 3 bases, with 13 bases left between them.

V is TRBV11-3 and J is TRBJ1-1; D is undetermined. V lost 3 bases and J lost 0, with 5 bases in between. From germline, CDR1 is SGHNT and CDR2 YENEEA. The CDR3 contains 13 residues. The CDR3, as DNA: TGTGCCAGCAGCTTGCAGATGAACACTGAAGCTTTCTTT. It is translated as CASSLQMNTEAFF.

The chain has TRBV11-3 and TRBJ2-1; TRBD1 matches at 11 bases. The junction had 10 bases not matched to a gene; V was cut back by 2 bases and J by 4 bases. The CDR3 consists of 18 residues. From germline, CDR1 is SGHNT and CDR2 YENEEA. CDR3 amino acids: CASSLSGSGTGGYNEQFF. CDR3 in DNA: TGTGCCAGCAGCTTATCGGGATCCGGGACAGGGGGGTACAATGAGCAGTTCTTC.

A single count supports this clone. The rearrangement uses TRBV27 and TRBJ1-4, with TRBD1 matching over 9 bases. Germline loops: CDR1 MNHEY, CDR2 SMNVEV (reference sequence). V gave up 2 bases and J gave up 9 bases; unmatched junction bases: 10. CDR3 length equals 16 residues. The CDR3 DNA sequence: TGTGCCAGCAGTTTAGGGACAGGGTACGTCGCTAAAAAACTGTTTTTT. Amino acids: CASSLGTGYVAKKLFF.

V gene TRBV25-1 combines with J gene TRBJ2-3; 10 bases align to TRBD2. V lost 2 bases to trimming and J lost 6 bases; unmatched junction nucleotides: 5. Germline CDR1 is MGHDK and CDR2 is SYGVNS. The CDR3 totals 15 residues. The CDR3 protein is CASSELAGVVDTQYF. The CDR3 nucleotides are TGTGCCAGCAGTGAACTAGCGGGAGTGGTTGATACGCAGTATTTT.

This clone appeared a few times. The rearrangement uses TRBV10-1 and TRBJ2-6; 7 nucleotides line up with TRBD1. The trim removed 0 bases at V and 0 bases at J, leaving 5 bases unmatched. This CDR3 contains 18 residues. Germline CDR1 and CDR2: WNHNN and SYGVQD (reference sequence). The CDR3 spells CASSESNRGPSGANVLTF. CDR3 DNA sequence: TGCGCCAGCAGTGAGTCGAACAGGGGTCCCTCTGGGGCCAACGTCCTGACTTTC.

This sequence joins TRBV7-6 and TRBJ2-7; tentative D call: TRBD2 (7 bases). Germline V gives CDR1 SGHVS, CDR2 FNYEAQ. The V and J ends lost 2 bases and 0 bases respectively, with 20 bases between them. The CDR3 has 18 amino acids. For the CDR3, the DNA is TGTGCCAGCAGCTTAAATGGCGGGGGACAACTTATCTCCTACGAGCAGTACTTC. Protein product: CASSLNGGGQLISYEQYF.

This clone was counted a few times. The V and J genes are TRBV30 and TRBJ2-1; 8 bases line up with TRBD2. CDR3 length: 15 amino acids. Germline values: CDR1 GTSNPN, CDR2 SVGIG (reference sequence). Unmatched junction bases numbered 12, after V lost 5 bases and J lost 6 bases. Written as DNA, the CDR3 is TGTGCCTGGGTGCTGGGAGCGGGAGCTTCCAATGAGCAGTTCTTC. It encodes CAWVLGAGASNEQFF.

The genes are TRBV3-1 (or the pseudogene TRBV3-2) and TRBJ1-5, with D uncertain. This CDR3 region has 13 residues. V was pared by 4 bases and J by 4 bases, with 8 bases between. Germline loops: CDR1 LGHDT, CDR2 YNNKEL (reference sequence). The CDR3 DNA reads TGTGCCAGCAGCCCCACTGAGAATCAGCCCCAGCATTTT. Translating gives CASSPTENQPQHF.

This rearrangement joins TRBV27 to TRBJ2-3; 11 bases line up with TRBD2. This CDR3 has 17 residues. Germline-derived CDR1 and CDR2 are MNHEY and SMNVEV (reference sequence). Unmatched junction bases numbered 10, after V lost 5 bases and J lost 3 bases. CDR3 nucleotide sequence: TGTGCCAGCAGTCCCCGACTCACTAGCGGGAGAACAGATACGCAGTATTTT. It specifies CASSPRLTSGRTDTQYF.

The CDR3 sequence is CASSYGLAGIYEQYF. CDR3 DNA: TGTGCCAGCAGTTACGGACTAGCGGGAATCTACGAGCAGTACTTC. This chain uses TRBV6-5 with TRBJ2-7, with TRBD2 matching over 12 bases. Germline V gives CDR1 MNHEY, CDR2 SVGAGI. There are 15 residues in the CDR3. The V gene end was trimmed by 2 bases and the J gene end by 3 bases; junction bases not matched to a gene: 2.

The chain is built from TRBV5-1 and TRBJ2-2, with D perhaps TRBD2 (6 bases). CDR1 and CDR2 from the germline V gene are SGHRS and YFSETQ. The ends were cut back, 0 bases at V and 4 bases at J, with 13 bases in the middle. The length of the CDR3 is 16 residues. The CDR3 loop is CASSLGRETRTGELFF. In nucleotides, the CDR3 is TGCGCCAGCAGCTTGGGCCGGGAGACACGCACCGGGGAGCTGTTTTTT.